Following are 32 T cell receptor beta chains from one sample sequenced in a study of blood T cell repertoires in COVID-19 (TCRdb year 2020). The library came from the immunoSEQ multiplex PCR assay. Imported from immuneACCESS, the table was reduced by TCRdb to in-frame sequences with V and J called. These copies leave out some clones; in studies compared against another copy, an unresolved V gene accounts for under half, and the cause of the remainder is not known. For this sample the table gives about 140,000 clones, of which approximately 84% were detected only once. The ten largest clones represent 1.6% of the sample. What was sequenced was PBMCs or T cells enriched from blood (not recorded which). The receptors here all came from a woman under 30 who had been exposed to COVID-19.

The gene calls are TRBV28 and TRBJ1-1; the D is unclear. Germline CDR1 is MDHEN and CDR2 is SYDVKM. The CDR3 runs 14 residues. The V end lost 5 bases, the J end lost 7 bases, and 17 bases lay between the germline ends. CDR3 amino acids: CASSRSMGGYEAFF. The DNA of the CDR3 is TGTGCCAGCAGTCGTTCGATGGGAGGCTATGAAGCTTTCTTT.

This clone was counted at least ten times. V and J are TRBV20-1 and TRBJ2-7; D might be TRBD2 (6 bases). The germline V gene encodes CDR1 DFQATT and CDR2 SNEGSKA (reference sequence). The CDR3 contains 11 residues. V lost 3 bases and J lost 5, with 8 bases in between. This chain's CDR3 is CSASGSHEQYF. The CDR3 DNA follows: TGCAGTGCTAGCGGGAGCCACGAGCAGTACTTC.

The chain carries TRBV28 and TRBJ1-3; tentative D call: TRBD1 (5 bases). The ends were cut back, 6 bases at V and 9 bases at J, with 21 bases in the middle. Germline values: CDR1 MDHEN, CDR2 SYDVKM. The CDR3 extends over 15 amino acids. The CDR3 reads CASSSPGVRGGTIYF. Written as DNA, the CDR3 is TGTGCCAGCAGCTCGCCGGGAGTCCGGGGGGGCACCATATATTTT.

The CDR3 DNA is TGTGCCAGCAGCGTCTTTGCAGATACGCAGTATTTT. Encoded protein: CASSVFADTQYF. The chain recombines TRBV9 with TRBJ2-3; D gene unclear. V lost 2 bases and J lost 4, with 5 bases in between. The germline V gene encodes CDR1 SGDLS and CDR2 YYNGEE. CDR3 length: 12 residues.

This clone was seen a single time. The gene calls are TRBV11-2 and TRBJ2-7, with 10 bases aligning to TRBD2. Trimming at V came to 2 bases and at J to 7 bases, leaving 5 bases not matched to a gene. From germline, CDR1 is SGHAT and CDR2 FQNNGV. There are 14 residues in the CDR3. CDR3 in DNA: TGTGCCAGCAGCTTATATAGCGGGAGGCGGGAGCAGTACTTC. As protein: CASSLYSGRREQYF.

Only one count was recorded for this clone. This chain connects TRBV30 to TRBJ1-5, with D tentatively TRBD1 (5 bases). Deletions cut 2 bases from V and 3 bases from J, with 8 bases between. The CDR3 consists of 13 residues. Germline V gene sequence: CDR1 GTSNPN, CDR2 SVGIG (reference sequence). CDR3 residues: CAWSRQNNQPQHF. The CDR3 bases are TGTGCCTGGAGTCGACAGAACAATCAGCCCCAGCATTTT.

The genes are TRBV7-2 and TRBJ2-3, with 7 bases identical to TRBD2. The CDR3 has 16 amino acids. V was pared by 5 bases and J by 3 bases, with 11 bases of the junction left unmatched. Germline V lookup: CDR1 SGHTA, CDR2 FQGNSA. Written as DNA, the CDR3 is TGTGCCAGCAGCCCGCTCGGCGGGAGCGGTACAGATACGCAGTATTTT. It translates to CASSPLGGSGTDTQYF.

The chain is built from TRBV7-9 and TRBJ2-5; D is possibly TRBD1 (6 bases). Per germline, CDR1 SEHNR and CDR2 FQNEAQ (reference sequence). The CDR3 loop spans 14 amino acids. V was pared by 5 bases and J by 1 base, with 11 bases between. CDR3 DNA sequence: TGTGCCAGCAGCCTAACAGGGACCCAAGAGACCCAGTACTTC. Residues: CASSLTGTQETQYF.

The chain joins TRBV2 to TRBJ1-6; 9 bases fit TRBD1. J was trimmed by 5 bases and V by 6 bases; bases with no gene match: 5. Germline assignment: CDR1 SNHLY and CDR2 FYNNEI. This CDR3 is 15 amino acids long. CDR3 bases: TGTGCCAGCAGCGGGACAGGGAACAATAATTCACCCCTCCACTTT. Translated: CASSGTGNNNSPLHF.

The genes are TRBV4-1 and TRBJ2-3, with 7 bases that match TRBD2. V trimming: 1 base; J trimming: 2 bases; junction bases outside the gene matches: 6. CDR3 length equals 16 residues. Germline loops: CDR1 MGHRA, CDR2 YSYEKL. For the CDR3, the DNA is TGCGCCAGCAGCCAAGTTCCAGCGGGACTCACAGATACGCAGTATTTT. It yields the protein CASSQVPAGLTDTQYF.

The chain recombines TRBV18 with TRBJ1-5; 7 nucleotides agree with TRBD1. Germline V CDR1 and CDR2: KGHSH, LQKENI. This CDR3 contains 17 residues. The V gene end was trimmed by 2 bases and the J gene end by 7 bases; junction bases not matched to a gene: 14. The CDR3 DNA reads TGTGCCAGCTCACCAACCACCCACAGGGGATATGGGCAGCCCCAGCATTTT. Protein: CASSPTTHRGYGQPQHF.

This clone has only a few counts. The chain recombines TRBV30 with TRBJ1-5; tentative D call: TRBD1 (6 bases). V was cut by 5 bases and J by 5 bases, with 16 bases left in between. This CDR3 spans 14 amino acids. Per germline, CDR1 GTSNPN and CDR2 SVGIG (reference sequence). The CDR3 protein is CAWDSTGPDQPQHF. The CDR3 nucleotides are TGTGCCTGGGACTCGACAGGACCTGATCAGCCCCAGCATTTT.

The chain carries TRBV27 and TRBJ1-1, with 7 bases aligning to TRBD1. The CDR3 is 14 residues long. The germline V gene has CDR1 MNHEY and CDR2 SMNVEV (reference sequence). V lost 6 bases, J lost 13 bases, and 17 bases stayed unmatched. The CDR3 spells CASSSGGGRFIGFF. DNA of the CDR3: TGTGCCAGCAGCAGCGGAGGGGGCCGATTTATCGGTTTCTTT.

V gene TRBV7-3 combines with J gene TRBJ2-1, with TRBD2 matching 7 bases. The germline gives CDR1 SGHTA, CDR2 FQGTGA. The V segment lost 5 bases and the J segment 5 bases; nucleotides outside the gene matches: 3. This CDR3 is 13 amino acids long. The CDR3 bases are TGTGCCAGCAGCCTAGCGGAGAACAATGAGCAGTTCTTC. Its protein product is CASSLAENNEQFF.

The genes are TRBV9 and TRBJ1-4; tentatively, D is TRBD1 (5 bases). The CDR3 has 15 residues. The germline CDR1 and CDR2 sequences are SGDLS and YYNGEE. Deletions cut 0 bases from V and 7 bases from J, with 13 bases between. The CDR3 here is CASSVAGGNREKLFF. In DNA, the CDR3 is TGTGCCAGCAGCGTAGCCGGGGGTAATCGTGAAAAACTGTTTTTT.

The V gene is TRBV5-1, the J gene TRBJ1-4, with a tentative D call TRBD1 (5 bases). Trimming took 4 bases from V and 9 from J, leaving 13 bases between them. Germline values: CDR1 SGHRS, CDR2 YFSETQ. This CDR3 region has 13 residues. CDR3 DNA sequence: TGCGCCAGCAGCCGCCAGGGCACCAAAAAACTGTTTTTT. Translation: CASSRQGTKKLFF.

The J gene is TRBJ2-2, the V gene TRBV5-1, with D possibly matching TRBD1 (5 bases). Germline V gene lookup returns CDR1 SGHRS and CDR2 YFSETQ. Trimming removed 0 bases from V and 4 bases from J, with 13 bases in between. The CDR3 has 16 residues. CDR3 in DNA: TGCGCCAGCAGCTTGGGGGGCAGTGGGGCCACCGGGGAGCTGTTTTTT. Amino acid sequence: CASSLGGSGATGELFF.

This rearrangement joins TRBV27 to TRBJ1-2; D is possibly TRBD1 (5 bases). CDR1 MNHEY and CDR2 SMNVEV come from the germline V gene (reference sequence). V shed 5 bases and J shed 2 bases, with 15 bases lying between them. The CDR3 is 15 residues long. In DNA, the CDR3 is TGTGCCAGCAGTATGGGGCGGCCTCCCAACTATGGCTACACCTTC. Its protein is CASSMGRPPNYGYTF.

This clone has a handful of counts. Other DNA variants within this sample encode the same CDR3. J is TRBJ1-2 and V is TRBV27; D may be TRBD1 (6 bases). The CDR3 has 13 amino acids. Trimming shortened V by 2 bases and J by 4 bases, and 8 bases separated the two germline ends. The germline V gene has CDR1 MNHEY and CDR2 SMNVEV (reference sequence). CDR3 protein: CASSLTGSYGYTF. CDR3 DNA: TGTGCCAGCAGTTTAACAGGGTCCTATGGCTACACCTTC.

The V gene is TRBV24-1, the J gene TRBJ2-3, with TRBD2 as a possible D gene (6 bases). V shed 5 bases and J shed 2 bases, with 13 bases lying between them. The germline V gene encodes CDR1 KGHDR and CDR2 SFDVKD. This CDR3 contains 15 residues. The CDR3 DNA is TGTGCCACCAGTGCGGGGACTCTTGTCACAGATACGCAGTATTTT. Encoded protein: CATSAGTLVTDTQYF.

The CDR3 DNA follows: TGTGCCAGCAGTTTAGAGGAGACCCAGTACTTC. Translation gives CASSLEETQYF. This chain links TRBV28 with TRBJ2-5; D is undetermined. Deletions cut 2 bases from V and 5 bases from J, with 3 bases between. This CDR3 region has 11 residues. Germline V gene lookup returns CDR1 MDHEN and CDR2 SYDVKM.

J is TRBJ2-7 and V is TRBV7-2; weak D call: TRBD2 (5 bases). Germline CDR1 reads SGHTA; CDR2 reads FQGNSA. With 2 bases removed from V and 4 bases from J, the gap between germline ends came to 15 bases. This CDR3 has 15 amino acids. CDR3 amino acids: CASSLRTGSRYEQYF. The CDR3 coding sequence is TGTGCCAGCAGCTTAAGGACGGGGTCTCGGTACGAGCAGTACTTC.

This chain uses TRBV4-1 with TRBJ2-1, with D maybe TRBD2 (6 bases). CDR1 and CDR2 (germline): MGHRA, YSYEKL. The CDR3 is made up of 13 amino acids. V dropped 1 base and J dropped 14 bases, with 15 bases sitting between them. CDR3 protein: CASSQVLREAKFF. For the CDR3, the DNA is TGCGCCAGCAGCCAAGTATTGCGGGAAGCGAAGTTCTTC.

This chain links TRBV28 with TRBJ1-5; D is unclear. Trimming removed 6 bases at V and 7 bases at J, with 16 bases between. The germline V gene has CDR1 MDHEN and CDR2 SYDVKM. The CDR3 loop spans 14 amino acids. CDR3 nucleotides: TGTGCCAGCAGGGAGCTGGCCACGGGGCAGCCCCAGCATTTT. It codes for CASRELATGQPQHF.

The V gene is TRBV20-1, the J gene TRBJ2-7; D is perhaps TRBD2 (5 bases). This CDR3 is 11 amino acids long. V was trimmed by 8 bases and J by 3 bases, leaving 11 bases between them. Per germline, CDR1 DFQATT and CDR2 SNEGSKA (reference sequence). CDR3 loop: CSSDRGYEQYF. The DNA for the CDR3 is TGCAGTAGTGACCGGGGCTACGAGCAGTACTTC.

V is TRBV11-2 and J is TRBJ1-6, with D unresolved. V lost 5 bases and J 5 bases, leaving 10 bases between the germline ends. The germline CDR1 and CDR2 sequences are SGHAT and FQNNGV. CDR3 length: 14 residues. The CDR3 here is CASSVYTNNSPLHF. DNA for the CDR3: TGTGCCAGCAGCGTTTACACCAATAATTCACCCCTCCACTTT.

This clone turned up a few times. The J gene is TRBJ2-7, the V gene TRBV27; tentative D call: TRBD2 (6 bases). The CDR3 length is 15 residues. The germline V gene encodes CDR1 MNHEY and CDR2 SMNVEV (reference sequence). V was clipped by 1 base and J by 5 bases, with 15 bases between them. The CDR3 reads CASSLYDRGYHEQYF. The CDR3 nucleotides read TGTGCCAGCAGTTTATACGATCGGGGGTACCACGAGCAGTACTTC.

This chain links TRBV3-1 (or the pseudogene TRBV3-2) with TRBJ2-7; TRBD2 matches 8 bases. The V gene's germline CDR1 is LGHDT and CDR2 YNNKEL (reference sequence). V was clipped by 2 bases and J by 0 bases; unmatched bases: 3. CDR3 size: 15 residues. The CDR3 DNA is TGTGCCAGCAGCCAACTAAGCGGGAGCTCCTACGAGCAGTACTTC. Translation: CASSQLSGSSYEQYF.

This clone was observed a handful of times. The chain has TRBV7-9 and TRBJ2-1, with D uncertain. V was clipped by 0 bases and J by 12 bases, with 15 bases between them. From germline, CDR1 is SEHNR and CDR2 FQNEAQ (reference sequence). The CDR3 length is 14 residues. The CDR3 DNA reads TGTGCCAGCAGCTTAGCGCGGCTCCCCTGGTTGCAGTTCTTC. The encoded protein is CASSLARLPWLQFF.

The rearrangement links TRBV28 to TRBJ2-1; 8 positions agree with TRBD1. Germline-derived CDR1 and CDR2 are MDHEN and SYDVKM. The CDR3 covers 15 residues. The V segment lost 5 bases and the J segment 15 bases; nucleotides outside the gene matches: 18. Here the CDR3 DNA reads TGTGCCAGCAGTCCCTCCAGGGGGCACCATGGGCGCAGGTTCTTC. It is translated as CASSPSRGHHGRRFF. The whole variable domain, filled in from reference TRBV28 and TRBJ2-1, reads DVKVTQSSRYLVKRTGEKVFLECVQDMDHENMFWYRQDPGLGLRLIYFSYDVKMKEKGDIPEGYSVSREKKERFSLILESASTNQTSMYLCASSPSRGHHGRRFFGPGTRLTVL.

V is TRBV7-3 and J is TRBJ1-1; tentative D call: TRBD1 (6 bases). The CDR3 loop spans 18 amino acids. CDR1 and CDR2 (germline): SGHTA, FQGTGA. V was shortened by 5 bases and J by 0 bases, with 22 bases between the two germline ends. The DNA of the CDR3 is TGTGCCAGCAGCCCCACCGGGGGGGCGGGAGCCATGAACACTGAAGCTTTCTTT. Protein product: CASSPTGGAGAMNTEAFF.

The chain recombines TRBV12-3 or TRBV12-4 with TRBJ1-5; possibly TRBD1 for D (5 bases). This CDR3 spans 13 amino acids. Trimming removed 6 bases at V and 7 bases at J, with 13 bases between. The CDR3 protein is CASRKEDTQPQHF. The CDR3 DNA is TGTGCCAGCAGGAAAGAGGACACACAGCCCCAGCATTTT.